The clone carrying this T cell receptor (beta chain) was detected only once. Antigen unknown. The data belong to a study of CD4 T cells in relation to SARS-CoV-2 and coronaviruses. On the study more broadly: Shared crossreactive spike epitopes were mapped to their HLA restriction. Study-wide findings and caveats: Culture-expanded clones reflect memory recall rather than primary priming during culture.

The unexposed donors gave CD4+ T cells in about 2010-2018, prior to COVID-19. CD4 enrichment then naive enrichment separated naive from memory CD4+ cells. Trimming left V 0 bases short and J 3 bases short, with 10 bases between. Looked up from germline, CDR1 is SGHRS and CDR2 is YFSETQ. The CDR3 length is 14 residues. Uncultured naive and memory CD4+ T cells supplied DNA for deep TCR-beta sequencing. The data were produced by immunoSEQ multiplex PCR, yet TCRdb's version contains in-frame clones alone and is incomplete. Among some 65,000 clones, about 89% were seen once, and the ten largest hold 1.6%. V gene TRBV5-1 combines with J gene TRBJ2-7; D is ambiguous. The source is a human donor in good health. Sequences were obtained from memory CD4+ T cells from PBMCs. The DNA of the CDR3 is TGCGCCAGCAGCTTGGTGTCAGAACACTACGAGCAGTACTTC. Protein: CASSLVSEHYEQYF. Together with reference TRBV5-1 and TRBJ2-7, the CDR3 gives the full variable domain: KAGVTQTPRYLIKTRGQQVTLSCSPISGHRSVSWYQQTPGQGLQFLFEYFSETQRNKGNFPGRFSGRQFSNSRSEMNVSTLELGDSALYLCASSLVSEHYEQYFGPGTRLTVT.